Sequencing of this T cell receptor beta chain was carried out in a study of glioma-infiltrating T cells after dendritic cell vaccination (dated by TCRdb to the mid-2010s). About the full investigation: A cohort of about 15 glioblastoma patients from Phase I and II dendritic cell vaccination trials was included, of whom 9 were newly diagnosed and 6 had recurrent disease. Survival after dendritic cell vaccination was correlated with TCR sequencing metrics such as TIL content and the overlap between tumor and blood repertoires. Between 2003 and 2012, patients were given autologous tumor lysate-pulsed dendritic cell vaccination. The vaccine was prepared from monocyte-derived dendritic cells that were cultured for roughly 7 days with IL-4 and GM-CSF and then pulsed overnight with autologous tumor lysate. Deep sequencing of TCR beta CDR3 regions was used to quantify tumor-infiltrating lymphocyte content and compare tumor and blood repertoires in dendritic cell-vaccinated glioblastoma patients. Three intradermal dendritic cell vaccine injections were administered to patients at biweekly intervals in the arm below the axilla. What the study reported, not specific to this receptor: No direct relationship between TCR clonality and survival was found, suggesting a diverse polyclonal response may matter. Longer time to progression and overall survival after dendritic cell vaccination were predicted by higher estimated pretreatment TIL content. The TCR overlap response model with three groups was called speculative and said to need prospective validation. The cohort was small and heterogeneous, only a few patients had full blood and tumor sets, and even fewer had initial-recurrent tumor pairs.

A remark on this clone: It lacks a known antigen. Base qualities are not provided; no much larger clone lies one nucleotide away.

TCRB CDR3 regions were amplified from 2 to 2.5 ug genomic DNA, or all available DNA if less, using the immunoSEQ assay. The multiplex PCR employed 60 forward primers targeting TCR V beta segments and 13 reverse primers targeting J beta segments. To estimate reads per starting template, synthetic control templates were spiked into each sample at limiting dilution. The Illumina HiSeq System generated sequencing reads of 87 bp. Per the authors' processing: PCR and sequencing errors were removed by merging closely related sequences with a nearest neighbor algorithm. TCR overlap was measured as the percentage of unique tumor TCR beta sequences also present in the same patient's peripheral blood. This is the immuneACCESS table as TCRdb keeps it, with only in-frame sequences that have V and J called. A part of the clones is gone; compared with another copy, unresolved V genes explain less than half, and the rest is unexplained. That table is the source of V, J and clone size, and D and trimming were worked out from the DNA. The sample table lists about 24,000 clones, about nine tenths of them with a count of one. The ten largest account for 2.5% to 3% of the sample.

The time point tag for this specimen amounts to: after dendritic cell vaccination, including at tumor progression/relapse. Patients were selected for having adequate residual fresh-frozen tumor tissue and more than two years of available survival data. An isocitrate dehydrogenase mutation was not carried by any of the glioblastoma patients, although molecular status was otherwise variable. PBMC were collected before vaccination, two weeks after the third vaccination, and at tumor progression if progression occurred. The Qiagen DNeasy Blood extraction Kit was used for extraction of genomic DNA. The germline V gene sets CDR1 to SNHLY and CDR2 to FYNNEI. Trimming at the junction amounts to 2 bases on V and 2 bases on J, and the germline ends lie 12 bases apart. The CDR3 runs 15 amino acids, cysteine and phenylalanine included. Left in the record is the CDR3 DNA by itself, 45 bases read in frame from the first base.

The V and J genes are TRBV2 and TRBJ1-1; no confident D gene assignment can be made. The TCR sequence derives from a human donor with glioblastoma. The input for sequencing was blood, taken after dendritic cell vaccination. The nucleotide sequence is given as TGTGCCAGCAGTGAACGACTCCCGGGTAACACTGAAGCTTTCTTT. Its protein reads: CASSERLPGNTEAFF. Beyond the CDR3, the reference TRBV2 and TRBJ1-1 genes provide the residues; the full variable domain reads: EPEVTQTPSHQVTQMGQEVILRCVPISNHLYFYWYRQILGQKVEFLVSFYNNEISEKSEIFDDQFSVERPDGSNFTLKIRSTKLEDSAMYFCASSERLPGNTEAFFGQGTRLTVV.